This T cell receptor (beta chain) appears in the sequencing data of a study of post-analysis software for immune sequencing data. This clonotype was detected only a few times. The target antigen is unknown. The V gene end was trimmed by 4 bases and the J gene end by 8 bases; junction bases not matched to a gene: 5. The CDR3 extends over 13 amino acids. Germline V gene lookup returns CDR1 MNHEY and CDR2 SMNVEV (reference sequence). Incorporated into the TCR beta cDNA libraries were unique molecular identifiers, which served to reduce PCR and sequencing biases. MiXCR, run by TCRdb on the PCR reads, gives a single entry per CDR3 protein. The sample includes a few hundred thousand distinct CDR3 sequences, 30% to 45% of them seen just once. Regarding the study as a whole: Patients showed TRBV5-6, TRBV5-1 and TRBV20-1 among roughly 5 TRBV segments more frequent than in controls.

The receptor's source is a girl aged 5 to 17 with multiple sclerosis. V usage is TRBV27 and J usage is TRBJ2-1; 7 bases map to TRBD1. Sequencing used blood. The CDR3 coding sequence is TGTGCCAGCAGTTCCGACAGGGAAGATGAGCAGTTCTTC. The encoded protein is CASSSDREDEQFF.